These 29 T cell receptor beta chains were sequenced from one sample in a study of cytomegalovirus exposure and HLA in healthy donors. The PCR used 60 Vbeta and 13 Jbeta primers. Repertoires were generated with immunoSEQ multiplex PCR, while TCRdb's copy carries only in-frame clones and drops some. The table shows 150,000 to 200,000 clones, with approximately 80% occurring only once. Sequencing was done on a sample of PBMCs. The receptors shown here come from a man aged 45-65 years in good health and CMV-seropositive.

The chain couples TRBV6-1 to TRBJ1-3, with a possible D match to TRBD1 (5 bases). The CDR3 has 14 residues. Per the germline V gene, CDR1 is MNHNS and CDR2 is SASEGT. V shed 6 bases and J shed 7 bases, with 16 bases lying between them. The CDR3 DNA reads TGTGCCAGCAGCCCGATGGGGGGTATGAACACCATATATTTT. Its translation is CASSPMGGMNTIYF.

The chain combines TRBV29-1 with TRBJ1-2; 8 bases are shared with TRBD1. This CDR3 has 15 amino acids. The germline CDR1 and CDR2 sequences are SQVTM and ANQGSEA. With 4 bases clipped from V and 6 bases from J, the junction kept 13 bases outside the gene matches. CDR3 amino acids: CSVGTTPQGAHGYTF. DNA of the CDR3: TGCAGCGTTGGGACTACGCCCCAGGGGGCCCATGGCTACACCTTC.

The chain joins TRBV7-9 to TRBJ1-2; no firm D call. Trimming took off 1 base at V and 6 bases at J, with 3 bases between the two ends. CDR1 is SEHNR and CDR2 is FQNEAQ in the germline V gene (reference sequence). The CDR3 loop spans 11 amino acids. This chain's CDR3 is CASSLGDGYTF. The CDR3, as DNA: TGTGCCAGCAGCTTAGGCGATGGCTACACCTTC.

V and J are TRBV2 and TRBJ1-4; D call uncertain. V lost 2 bases and J lost 7, with 11 bases in between. The CDR3 is made up of 14 amino acids. Looked up from germline, CDR1 is SNHLY and CDR2 is FYNNEI. CDR3 sequence reads: CASSERMSGEKLFF. The DNA of the CDR3 is TGTGCCAGCAGTGAAAGGATGTCGGGTGAAAAACTGTTTTTT. The variable domain in full, with the rest retrieved from reference TRBV2 and TRBJ1-4, is EPEVTQTPSHQVTQMGQEVILRCVPISNHLYFYWYRQILGQKVEFLVSFYNNEISEKSEIFDDQFSVERPDGSNFTLKIRSTKLEDSAMYFCASSERMSGEKLFFGSGTQLSVL.

The chain employs TRBV27 and TRBJ1-2; 7 positions agree with TRBD1. Looked up from germline, CDR1 is MNHEY and CDR2 is SMNVEV (reference sequence). CDR3 length: 13 residues. The V segment lost 6 bases and the J segment 4 bases; nucleotides outside the gene matches: 5. The CDR3: CASSLGQLYGYTF. The CDR3, as DNA: TGTGCCAGCAGCCTGGGACAGCTCTATGGCTACACCTTC.

This clone was seen once. The chain has TRBV6-1 and TRBJ2-7, with TRBD1 as a possible D gene (5 bases). Germline lookup yields CDR1 MNHNS and CDR2 SASEGT. V gave up 4 bases and J gave up 2 bases, with 12 bases separating them. The length of the CDR3 is 14 residues. CDR3 nucleotides: TGTGCCAGCAGTGCTGCCGGACAAACCTACGAGCAGTACTTC. It translates to CASSAAGQTYEQYF.

This clone has just a few counts. The chain employs TRBV6-5 and TRBJ2-5; 7 bases align to TRBD1. Germline lookup yields CDR1 MNHEY and CDR2 SVGAGI. The CDR3 runs 14 residues. J was trimmed by 3 bases and V by 4 bases; bases with no gene match: 5. CDR3 in DNA: TGTGCCAGCAGTTTCCGACAGGGCGAAGAGACCCAGTACTTC. Amino acids: CASSFRQGEETQYF.

The chain links TRBV27 to TRBJ2-7; 8 bases agree with TRBD1. The trim removed 5 bases at V and 4 bases at J, leaving 13 bases unmatched. The CDR3 is made up of 16 amino acids. Germline V gene sequence: CDR1 MNHEY, CDR2 SMNVEV (reference sequence). Here the CDR3 reads CASSGRSGTGLYEQYF. In DNA, the CDR3 is TGTGCCAGCAGTGGGCGCTCCGGGACAGGACTATACGAGCAGTACTTC.

This chain joins TRBV11-2 and TRBJ2-5, with TRBD2 matching 11 bases. The CDR3 totals 15 residues. From germline, CDR1 is SGHAT and CDR2 FQNNGV. V gave up 5 bases and J gave up 4 bases; unmatched junction bases: 6. The CDR3 region has the DNA TGTGCCAGCAGCGGGCGACTAGCGGGACTAGAGACCCAGTACTTC. This codes for CASSGRLAGLETQYF.

The V and J genes are TRBV6-9 and TRBJ2-1; D ambiguous. V was pared by 6 bases and J by 8 bases, with 17 bases between. Germline lookup yields CDR1 MNHGY and CDR2 SVAAGI. The CDR3 is 14 residues long. CDR3 sequence reads: CASRSERSRYEQFF. CDR3 coding DNA: TGTGCCAGCAGATCGGAGCGCTCTAGGTATGAGCAGTTCTTC.

The chain uses TRBV2 and TRBJ1-1; 10 bases align to TRBD1. The CDR3 consists of 15 residues. J was trimmed by 0 bases and V by 10 bases; bases with no gene match: 8. CDR1 is SNHLY, CDR2 FYNNEI, per germline. CDR3 protein: CATRTGGNLNTEAFF. Here the CDR3 DNA reads TGTGCCACCAGGACAGGGGGAAACCTGAACACTGAAGCTTTCTTT.

V gene TRBV6-5 combines with J gene TRBJ1-5; no definite D call. Germline lookup yields CDR1 MNHEY and CDR2 SVGAGI. Trimming pared 6 bases from V and 4 bases from J, leaving 10 bases between. This CDR3 is built from 13 residues. The CDR3 region is CASSWALNQPQHF. For the CDR3, the DNA is TGTGCCAGCAGCTGGGCCCTTAATCAGCCCCAGCATTTT.

The V gene is TRBV5-1, the J gene TRBJ1-3; D perhaps matches TRBD1 (6 bases). The CDR3 consists of 14 residues. V lost 4 bases, J lost 1 base, and 9 bases lay in between. Per germline, CDR1 SGHRS and CDR2 YFSETQ. The CDR3 DNA reads TGCGCCAGCAGCCCAGGGGTTTCTGGAAACACCATATATTTT. It translates to CASSPGVSGNTIYF.

This clone has a handful of counts. This sequence joins TRBV5-1 and TRBJ1-1, with D possibly being TRBD1 (6 bases). The germline V gene encodes CDR1 SGHRS and CDR2 YFSETQ. The CDR3 is 15 residues long. Trimming removed 0 bases at V and 5 bases at J, with 14 bases between. This chain's CDR3 is CASSLAGGAGTEAFF. The DNA of the CDR3 is TGCGCCAGCAGCTTGGCCGGGGGGGCAGGAACTGAAGCTTTCTTT.

This clone came up once. The V and J genes are TRBV4-2 and TRBJ2-1; 10 bases are shared with TRBD2. The CDR3 sequence is 15 residues long. From germline, CDR1 is LGHNA and CDR2 YNFKEQ. The V and J ends lost 4 bases and 6 bases, in that order; junction bases with no gene match: 6. As DNA, the CDR3 is TGTGCCAGCAGCCCAGCGGGAGGGTTCTCCAATGAGCAGTTCTTC. It encodes CASSPAGGFSNEQFF.

The genes are TRBV25-1 and TRBJ2-1; TRBD2 agrees at 12 bases. Unmatched junction bases numbered 6, after V lost 3 bases and J lost 9 bases. CDR3 size: 15 residues. CDR1 and CDR2 (germline): MGHDK, SYGVNS. The CDR3 DNA reads TGTGCCAGCAGTGACCCGACTAGCGGGAGAGGTGAGCAGTTCTTC. Its translation is CASSDPTSGRGEQFF.

The V call is TRBV5-4, the J call TRBJ2-1, with 12 bases lining up with TRBD2. This CDR3 has 18 residues. The V and J ends lost 7 bases and 0 bases, in that order; junction bases with no gene match: 11. Germline V gene sequence: CDR1 SGHNT, CDR2 YYREEE (reference sequence). CDR3 sequence reads: CASFRELAGGRSYNEQFF. The CDR3 DNA sequence: TGTGCCAGCTTTAGAGAGCTAGCGGGAGGGCGCTCCTACAATGAGCAGTTCTTC.

This clone was seen just once. V gene TRBV2 combines with J gene TRBJ2-2, with 9 bases aligning to TRBD1. This CDR3 is 16 amino acids long. The germline V gene has CDR1 SNHLY and CDR2 FYNNEI. Germline trimming cut 6 bases from V and 5 bases from J; bases unmatched to any gene: 10. The DNA for the CDR3 is TGTGCCAGCAGCACCGGACAGGGGTTTAAGACCGGGGAGCTGTTTTTT. Encoded protein: CASSTGQGFKTGELFF.

The chain recombines TRBV27 with TRBJ1-5; a possible D gene is TRBD1 (6 bases). CDR3 length: 15 residues. V lost 5 bases and J lost 2, with 13 bases in between. Germline lookup yields CDR1 MNHEY and CDR2 SMNVEV (reference sequence). The CDR3 nucleotides are TGTGCCAGCAGTCGCCACAGGGCAGGCAATCAGCCCCAGCATTTT. Residues: CASSRHRAGNQPQHF.

The chain couples TRBV7-6 to TRBJ1-2, with a possible D match to TRBD1 (6 bases). Trimming cost V 2 bases and J 6 bases, with 10 bases left between them. CDR3 length: 13 amino acids. Germline assignment: CDR1 SGHVS and CDR2 FNYEAQ. The CDR3 reads CASSLTGNDGYTF. Written as DNA, the CDR3 is TGTGCCAGCAGCTTAACAGGGAACGATGGCTACACCTTC.

The DNA of the CDR3 is TGTGCCAGCAGTTACTTTTCGACGGGTAGCAATCAGCCCCAGCATTTT. This codes for CASSYFSTGSNQPQHF. The rearrangement links TRBV6-6 to TRBJ1-5; D unresolved. Germline CDR1 is MNHNY and CDR2 is SVGAGI (reference sequence). CDR3 length equals 16 residues. Trimming shortened V by 1 base and J by 0 bases, and 10 bases separated the two germline ends.

CDR3: CSADTRGTGELFF. CDR3 nucleotides: TGCAGCGCGGACACCCGAGGCACCGGGGAGCTGTTTTTT. The V and J genes are TRBV29-1 and TRBJ2-2, with D possibly TRBD1 on 5 matching bases. CDR1 is SQVTM and CDR2 is ANQGSEA in the germline V gene. The ends were cut back, 7 bases at V and 4 bases at J, with 13 bases in the middle. The CDR3 covers 13 residues.

This rearrangement joins TRBV7-8 to TRBJ2-1; 9 bases are a match to TRBD2. The CDR3 sequence is 16 residues long. V was clipped by 1 base and J by 2 bases; unmatched bases: 3. Germline V gene lookup returns CDR1 SGHVS and CDR2 FQNEAQ. The CDR3 reads CASSLEAGGAYNEQFF. The CDR3 nucleotides are TGTGCCAGCAGCTTAGAGGCGGGGGGGGCCTACAATGAGCAGTTCTTC.

This clone was detected only a few times. The gene calls are TRBV30 and TRBJ2-6; the D is unclear. The CDR3 runs to 15 residues. The V end lost 1 base, the J end lost 0 bases, and 7 bases lay between the germline ends. Germline values: CDR1 GTSNPN, CDR2 SVGIG (reference sequence). The CDR3: CAWSAHNSGANVLTF. The CDR3, as DNA: TGTGCCTGGAGTGCCCACAACTCTGGGGCCAACGTCCTGACTTTC.

The chain links TRBV5-1 to TRBJ2-7; a possible D gene is TRBD2 (6 bases). Trimming pared 0 bases from V and 5 bases from J, leaving 6 bases between. The germline V gene has CDR1 SGHRS and CDR2 YFSETQ. The length of the CDR3 is 12 residues. The CDR3, as DNA: TGCGCCAGCAGCTTGGGCGGGGACGAGCAGTACTTC. Translated, it gives CASSLGGDEQYF.

The chain joins TRBV6-1 to TRBJ2-7; no reliable D call. The germline CDR1 and CDR2 sequences are MNHNS and SASEGT. Trimming pared 4 bases from V and 0 bases from J, leaving 7 bases between. The CDR3 extends over 13 amino acids. CDR3 DNA: TGTGCCAGCAGTGCGCGGAGCTCCTACGAGCAGTACGTC. It encodes CASSARSSYEQYV.

V gene TRBV5-4 combines with J gene TRBJ2-7; 9 bases are a match to TRBD1. The CDR3 extends over 13 amino acids. J gave up 3 bases and V 5 bases, and 3 bases lay outside the gene matches. Germline V lookup: CDR1 SGHNT, CDR2 YYREEE (reference sequence). CDR3 coding DNA: TGTGCCAGCAGGGACAGGGGAGGCTACGAGCAGTACTTC. Protein: CASRDRGGYEQYF. Supplemented by reference TRBV5-4 and TRBJ2-7, the full variable domain reads ETGVTQSPTHLIKTRGQQVTLRCSSQSGHNTVSWYQQALGQGPQFIFQYYREEENGRGNFPPRFSGLQFPNYSSELNVNALELDDSALYLCASRDRGGYEQYFGPGTRLTVT.

The V gene is TRBV5-6, the J gene TRBJ1-1, with 7 positions matching TRBD1. V lost 1 base to trimming and J lost 11 bases; unmatched junction nucleotides: 14. Per germline, CDR1 SGHDT and CDR2 YYEEEE. CDR3 size: 15 residues. The CDR3 region has the DNA TGTGCCAGCAGCTTGATGGCTCAGGGGGGAACTCGGGCTTTCTTT. This gives the protein CASSLMAQGGTRAFF.

In this sample, this clone turned up once. The chain joins TRBV30 to TRBJ1-3; 10 bases are shared with TRBD1. This CDR3 comprises 17 residues. CDR1 and CDR2 from the germline V gene are GTSNPN and SVGIG (reference sequence). After removal of 2 bases from V and 6 bases from J, the junction contained 13 bases not matched to a gene. CDR3 loop: CAWSPIGVTGGANTIYF. The CDR3 DNA follows: TGTGCCTGGAGTCCAATTGGTGTGACAGGGGGCGCAAACACCATATATTTT. The whole variable domain, filled in from reference TRBV30 and TRBJ1-3, reads SQTIHQWPATLVQPVGSPLSLECTVEGTSNPNLYWYRQAAGRGLQLLFYSVGIGQISSEVPQNLSASRPQDRQFILSSKKLLLSDSGFYLCAWSPIGVTGGANTIYFGEGSWLTVV.